These 8 T cell receptor beta chains originate from one sample sequenced in a study of post-analysis software for immune sequencing data. Study-level points and caveats: About five TRBV segments occurring more often in patients than controls included TRBV5-6, TRBV5-1 and TRBV20-1.

These TCRs are of unknown antigen specificity. cDNA libraries for TCR beta contained unique molecular identifiers. TCRdb analysed the PCR reads with MiXCR anew, one entry per CDR3 protein. Of some 690,000 distinct CDR3 sequences in the sample, 30% were seen once. The sequenced sample consisted of blood. Source of these receptors: a girl between 10 and 17 years old with multiple sclerosis.

This clonotype was detected only a few times. The chain links TRBV4-2 to TRBJ1-6; 7 bases agree with TRBD1. There are 14 residues in the CDR3. After removal of 0 bases from V and 10 bases from J, the junction contained 3 bases not matched to a gene. Germline-derived CDR1 and CDR2 are LGHNA and YNFKEQ. This CDR3 reads CASSQDRGDSPLHF. The CDR3, as DNA: TGTGCCAGCAGCCAAGACAGGGGGGACTCACCCCTCCACTTT.

The chain recombines TRBV5-1 with TRBJ2-1, with D possibly matching TRBD2 (6 bases). The CDR3 is 15 residues long. CDR1 SGHRS and CDR2 YFSETQ come from the germline V gene. Trimming cost V 3 bases and J 1 base, with 11 bases left between them. CDR3 DNA: TGCGCCAGCAGCTGGAACGGGGGTTCCTACAATGAGCAGTTCTTC. Translating it yields CASSWNGGSYNEQFF.

A remark on this clonotype: A junction end diverges from the germline sequence, so it may reflect a read error. The rearrangement links TRBV11-2 to TRBJ2-1; perhaps TRBD2 as D (5 bases). Germline CDR1 and CDR2: SGHAT and FQNNGV. CDR3 length: 13 residues. The CDR3 DNA reads as TGTGTCAGCAGCTTAGCGTCCCACAATGAGCAGTTCTTC. Residues: CVSSLASHNEQFF. The full variable domain, in which reference TRBV11-2 and TRBJ2-1 provide the parts outside the CDR3, is EAGVAQSPRYKIIEKRQSVAFWCNPISGHATLYWYQQILGQGPKLLIQFQNNGVVDDSQLPKDRFSAERLKGVDSTLKIQPAKLEDSAVYLCVSSLASHNEQFFGPGTRLTVL.

Notes on this clonotype: The junction and the germline gene differ at one end; a read error may be behind it. CDR3 residues: CTSSLGPPTGSYGYTF. The CDR3 DNA is TGCACCAGCAGCTTGGGCCCTCCGACAGGGTCCTATGGCTACACCTTC. The chain recombines TRBV5-1 with TRBJ1-2, with TRBD1 identical over 7 bases. Germline CDR1 reads SGHRS; CDR2 reads YFSETQ. The CDR3 is 16 residues long.

This clonotype occurred once. The chain uses TRBV7-2 and TRBJ2-7; 10 bases agree with TRBD1. This CDR3 region has 17 residues. The V segment lost 5 bases and the J segment 5 bases; nucleotides outside the gene matches: 15. Per germline, CDR1 SGHTA and CDR2 FQGNSA. CDR3 protein: CASSVTGRRDRGNEQYF. CDR3 DNA sequence: TGTGCCAGCAGCGTTACCGGTCGGCGGGACAGGGGAAACGAGCAGTACTTC.

CDR3 in amino acids: CATSSRGGSYEQYF. The CDR3 DNA sequence: TGTGCCACCAGCAGCCGTGGGGGTTCCTACGAGCAGTACTTC. The V and J genes are TRBV15 and TRBJ2-7, with D possibly being TRBD1 or TRBD2 (5 bases each). V lost 3 bases to trimming and J lost 1 base, with 10 bases between them. The CDR3 covers 14 residues. Per germline, CDR1 LNHNV and CDR2 YYDKDF (reference sequence). The full variable domain, rest sourced from reference TRBV15 and TRBJ2-7, is DAMVIQNPRYQVTQFGKPVTLSCSQTLNHNVMYWYQQKSSQAPKLLFHYYDKDFNNEADTPDNFQSRRPNTSFCFLDIRSPGLGDTAMYLCATSSRGGSYEQYFGPGTRLTVT.

This chain joins TRBV6-5 and TRBJ1-5, with D unclear. Looked up from germline, CDR1 is MNHEY and CDR2 is SVGAGI. V lost 4 bases and J 0 bases, leaving 13 bases between the germline ends. The CDR3 contains 16 residues. CDR3 sequence reads: CASSSLFGGSNQPQHF. CDR3 in DNA: TGTGCCAGCAGTTCCCTCTTCGGCGGTAGCAATCAGCCCCAGCATTTT.

This clonotype occurred a few times. The genes are TRBV2 and TRBJ1-2; D is unclear. Germline V gene sequence: CDR1 SNHLY, CDR2 FYNNEI. Trimming pared 0 bases from V and 8 bases from J, leaving 10 bases between. This CDR3 contains 13 residues. Here the CDR3 reads CASSEATGSGYTF. The DNA of the CDR3 is TGTGCCAGCAGTGAAGCGACCGGGTCAGGCTACACCTTC. Using reference TRBV2 and TRBJ1-2 for the parts outside the CDR3, the full variable domain is EPEVTQTPSHQVTQMGQEVILRCVPISNHLYFYWYRQILGQKVEFLVSFYNNEISEKSEIFDDQFSVERPDGSNFTLKIRSTKLEDSAMYFCASSEATGSGYTFGSGTRLTVV.